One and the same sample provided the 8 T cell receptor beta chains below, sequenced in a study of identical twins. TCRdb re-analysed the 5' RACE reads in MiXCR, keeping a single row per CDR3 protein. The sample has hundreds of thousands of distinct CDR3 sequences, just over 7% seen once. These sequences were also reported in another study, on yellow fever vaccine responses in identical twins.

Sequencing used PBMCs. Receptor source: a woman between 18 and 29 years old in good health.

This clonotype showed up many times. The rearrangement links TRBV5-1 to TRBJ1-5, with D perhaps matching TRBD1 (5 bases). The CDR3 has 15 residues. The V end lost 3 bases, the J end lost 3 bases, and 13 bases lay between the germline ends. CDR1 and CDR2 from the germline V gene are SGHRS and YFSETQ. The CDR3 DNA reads TGCGCCAGCAGCTGGGGGTCAGGGCCCAATCAGCCCCAGCATTTT. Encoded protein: CASSWGSGPNQPQHF.

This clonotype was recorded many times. CDR3 region: CASSVNDNQPQHF. Here the CDR3 DNA reads TGTGCCAGCAGTGTGAATGACAATCAGCCCCAGCATTTT. This sequence joins TRBV2 and TRBJ1-5; no clear D gene. The length of the CDR3 is 13 residues. V dropped 4 bases and J dropped 3 bases, with 7 bases sitting between them. Germline loops: CDR1 SNHLY, CDR2 FYNNEI.

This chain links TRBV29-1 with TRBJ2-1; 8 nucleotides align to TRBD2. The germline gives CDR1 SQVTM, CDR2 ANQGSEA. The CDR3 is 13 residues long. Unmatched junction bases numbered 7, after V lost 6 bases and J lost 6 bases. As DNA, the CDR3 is TGCAGCGTAGCCGGGACTAGGGCCAATGAGCAGTTCTTC. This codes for CSVAGTRANEQFF.

CDR3 sequence: CASSTGTNEKLFF. CDR3 nucleotide sequence: TGTGCCAGCAGTACCGGGACTAATGAAAAACTGTTTTTT. V gene TRBV28 combines with J gene TRBJ1-4; D not certain. CDR1 MDHEN and CDR2 SYDVKM come from the germline V gene. The germline V and J ends were trimmed by 5 bases and 2 bases, with 6 bases remaining between them. The CDR3 consists of 13 residues.

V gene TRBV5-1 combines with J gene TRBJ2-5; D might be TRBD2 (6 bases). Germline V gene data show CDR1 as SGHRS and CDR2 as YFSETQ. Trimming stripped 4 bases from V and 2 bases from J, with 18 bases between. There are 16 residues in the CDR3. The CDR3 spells CASSRARDSIQETQYF. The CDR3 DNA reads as TGCGCCAGCAGCCGAGCCCGGGACTCGATACAAGAGACCCAGTACTTC.

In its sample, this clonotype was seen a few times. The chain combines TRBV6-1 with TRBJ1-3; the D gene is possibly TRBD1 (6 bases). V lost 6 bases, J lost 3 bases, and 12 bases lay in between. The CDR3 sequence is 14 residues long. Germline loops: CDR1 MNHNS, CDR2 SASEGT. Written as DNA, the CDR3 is TGTGCCAGCAGGCGGGGACAAATTGGAAACACCATATATTTT. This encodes CASRRGQIGNTIYF.

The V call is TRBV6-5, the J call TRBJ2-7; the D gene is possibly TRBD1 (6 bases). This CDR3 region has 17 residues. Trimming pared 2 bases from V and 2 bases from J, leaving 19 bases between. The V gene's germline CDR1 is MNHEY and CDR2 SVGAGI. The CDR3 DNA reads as TGTGCCAGCAGTTACAAGACTACAGGGACGGGTCCCTACGAGCAGTACTTC. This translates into CASSYKTTGTGPYEQYF.

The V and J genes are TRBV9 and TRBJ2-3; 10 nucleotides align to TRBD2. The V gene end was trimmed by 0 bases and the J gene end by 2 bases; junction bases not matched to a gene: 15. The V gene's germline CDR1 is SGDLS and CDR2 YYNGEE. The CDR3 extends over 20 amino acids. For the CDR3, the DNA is TGTGCCAGCAGCGTAGTCGGGTTGTCTAGCGGGGGTCAAGACACAGATACGCAGTATTTT. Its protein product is CASSVVGLSSGGQDTDTQYF.